Below, 16 T cell receptor beta chains from the same sample are listed, as sequenced in a study of T cell responses to AZD1222 COVID-19 vaccine. Clones were sequenced by immunoSEQ multiplex PCR, and TCRdb holds only the in-frame ones, with some missing. The table includes approximately 74,000 clones, roughly 89% detected once. Source: peripheral blood, taken on day 0 of AZD1222 vaccination. The receptors were gathered from an adult in good health.

The CDR3 reads CASSYSPDRGHTEAFF. CDR3 DNA: TGTGCCAGCAGTTACTCGCCAGACAGGGGGCATACTGAAGCTTTCTTT. The J gene is TRBJ1-1, the V gene TRBV6-2 or TRBV6-3; 10 positions agree with TRBD1. V dropped 0 bases and J dropped 5; count of bases not matched to a gene: 6. Germline assignment: CDR1 MNHEY and CDR2 SVGEGT. This CDR3 has 16 residues.

This chain connects TRBV7-8 to TRBJ1-2; D is possibly TRBD1 (5 bases). The V end lost 0 bases, the J end lost 7 bases, and 12 bases lay between the germline ends. The germline V gene has CDR1 SGHVS and CDR2 FQNEAQ. This CDR3 region has 14 residues. The CDR3 region has the DNA TGTGCCAGCAGCTTAGCTGGGGGGTCCGGTGGCTACACCTTC. This gives the protein CASSLAGGSGGYTF.

The V gene is TRBV4-2, the J gene TRBJ2-7; the match to TRBD1 covers 10 bases. CDR1 and CDR2 from the germline V gene are LGHNA and YNFKEQ. This CDR3 is built from 13 residues. V lost 1 base and J lost 6; bases outside the gene matches: 0. Written as DNA, the CDR3 is TGTGCCAGCAGCCAAGGGGACAGGGGCGAGCAGTACTTC. It specifies CASSQGDRGEQYF.

This clone was observed a single time. The rearrangement links TRBV2 to TRBJ2-3; 8 bases are shared with TRBD1. Germline V gene sequence: CDR1 SNHLY, CDR2 FYNNEI. V dropped 6 bases and J dropped 2; count of bases not matched to a gene: 4. This CDR3 has 14 amino acids. The CDR3 loop reads CASRETGATDTQYF. CDR3 in DNA: TGTGCCAGCAGGGAGACAGGGGCCACAGATACGCAGTATTTT.

CDR3 in amino acids: CASRPDRIYGYTF. The CDR3 nucleotides are TGTGCCAGCAGACCCGACAGGATCTATGGCTACACCTTC. The V gene is TRBV6-5, the J gene TRBJ1-2; D possibly corresponds to TRBD1 (6 bases). V gave up 6 bases and J gave up 4 bases, with 12 bases separating them. CDR3 size: 13 residues. In germline, CDR1 is MNHEY, CDR2 SVGAGI.

The J gene is TRBJ2-7, the V gene TRBV7-2; tentative D call: TRBD1 (5 bases). In germline, CDR1 is SGHTA, CDR2 FQGNSA. Trimming pared 0 bases from V and 2 bases from J, leaving 8 bases between. CDR3 size: 14 residues. The DNA of the CDR3 is TGTGCCAGCAGCTTAGCGAAGGGGCCCTACGAGCAGTACTTC. Its translation: CASSLAKGPYEQYF.

J is TRBJ2-1 and V is TRBV2, with 9 bases matching TRBD2. J gave up 7 bases and V 11 bases, and 12 bases lay outside the gene matches. The CDR3 runs to 14 residues. In germline, CDR1 is SNHLY, CDR2 FYNNEI. This CDR3 is CACHQGLASNEQFF. CDR3 DNA sequence: TGTGCCTGTCATCAGGGACTAGCAAGTAATGAGCAGTTCTTC.

The genes are TRBV15 and TRBJ2-7; 7 nucleotides match TRBD1. This CDR3 is 13 amino acids long. Germline V lookup: CDR1 LNHNV, CDR2 YYDKDF (reference sequence). The trim removed 4 bases at V and 3 bases at J, leaving 3 bases unmatched. In DNA, the CDR3 is TGTGCCACCAGCAAGGACAGGCTCTACGAGCAGTACTTC. Amino acid sequence: CATSKDRLYEQYF.

The chain's CDR3 is CATSEGGQGEVGYTF. The DNA for the CDR3 is TGTGCCACCAGTGAGGGGGGACAGGGGGAAGTTGGCTACACCTTC. This sequence joins TRBV24-1 and TRBJ1-2; 11 bases agree with TRBD1. J gave up 7 bases and V 4 bases, and 7 bases lay outside the gene matches. Germline V gene lookup returns CDR1 KGHDR and CDR2 SFDVKD. This CDR3 comprises 15 residues.

CDR3 sequence: CSVEDKSGRFDTQYF. The CDR3 bases are TGCAGCGTTGAAGATAAAAGCGGCAGATTCGATACGCAGTATTTT. V is TRBV29-1 and J is TRBJ2-3; TRBD2 might be the D (5 bases). The V end was cut by 0 bases, the J end by 6 bases, with 16 bases between. This CDR3 has 15 residues. CDR1 and CDR2 from the germline V gene are SQVTM and ANQGSEA.

The chain is built from TRBV15 and TRBJ1-1; 10 positions agree with TRBD1. Germline CDR1 reads LNHNV; CDR2 reads YYDKDF (reference sequence). This CDR3 spans 14 amino acids. The V segment lost 4 bases and the J segment 4 bases; nucleotides outside the gene matches: 3. CDR3 protein: CATSTRTGGTEAFF. The DNA for the CDR3 is TGTGCCACCAGCACCCGGACAGGGGGCACTGAAGCTTTCTTT.

The V gene is TRBV6-1, the J gene TRBJ2-7; D is ambiguous. In germline, CDR1 is MNHNS, CDR2 SASEGT. The germline V and J ends were trimmed by 3 bases and 3 bases, with 12 bases remaining between them. This CDR3 has 14 residues. The CDR3, as DNA: TGTGCCAGCAGTGACCTAAAAGGGTACTACGAGCAGTACTTC. Its protein is CASSDLKGYYEQYF.

CDR3 nucleotides: TGCGCCAGCAGCGTTGGACAGGGGGCACATCAGCCCCAGCATTTT. Encoded protein: CASSVGQGAHQPQHF. The gene calls are TRBV5-1 and TRBJ1-5; 11 positions match TRBD1. From germline, CDR1 is SGHRS and CDR2 YFSETQ. The CDR3 length is 15 residues. V gave up 4 bases and J gave up 5 bases; unmatched junction bases: 5.

This clone was seen only a few times. The gene calls are TRBV7-2 and TRBJ1-6; no firm D call. V gave up 3 bases and J gave up 7 bases, with 13 bases separating them. This CDR3 region has 15 residues. CDR1 is SGHTA and CDR2 is FQGNSA in the germline V gene. CDR3: CASSFLDTGNSPLHF. The CDR3 region has the DNA TGTGCCAGCAGCTTCCTCGATACGGGAAATTCACCCCTCCACTTT.

This clone was counted only a few times. The chain uses TRBV11-2 and TRBJ2-7; tentatively, D is TRBD2 (6 bases). The V end lost 6 bases, the J end lost 2 bases, and 17 bases lay between the germline ends. The CDR3 is 15 residues long. Germline values: CDR1 SGHAT, CDR2 FQNNGV. The CDR3 loop reads CASSLSGTETYEQYF. CDR3 sequence (DNA): TGTGCCAGCAGTCTCTCCGGGACTGAGACCTACGAGCAGTACTTC.

This chain links TRBV5-1 with TRBJ1-5; D unresolved. There are 15 residues in the CDR3. Germline loops: CDR1 SGHRS, CDR2 YFSETQ. V was pared by 0 bases and J by 0 bases, with 7 bases between. For the CDR3, the DNA is TGCGCCAGCAGCTTGGGAGGAAATAGCAATCAGCCCCAGCATTTT. Its protein is CASSLGGNSNQPQHF.